Below, 6 T cell receptor beta chains from the same sample are listed, as sequenced in a study of T cells in Graves' hyperthyroidism and ophthalmopathy. TCR beta CDR3 region amplification was performed from RNA transcripts. Using the HTBI primer set, a first-round RT-PCR was run on the TCR CDR3. TCRdb reprocessed the multiplex PCR reads via MiXCR and lists one record per CDR3 protein. The sample lists 300,000 to 450,000 distinct CDR3 sequences; approximately 14% were seen once. Sequenced: blood. These receptor sequences come from a young woman with Graves' hyperthyroidism that later progressed to Graves' ophthalmopathy.

This clonotype was detected many times. The chain is built from TRBV3-1 and TRBJ2-2; 7 bases fit TRBD2. Germline CDR1 LGHDT, CDR2 YNNKEL (reference sequence). The CDR3 sequence is 19 residues long. Trimming took 1 base from V and 5 from J; bases not matched to a gene: 16. The CDR3 sequence is CASSQGLPSGLSETGELFF. As DNA, the CDR3 is TGTGCCAGCAGCCAAGGGTTGCCTAGCGGTTTATCGGAAACCGGGGAGCTGTTTTTT.

There are many counts of this clonotype. The gene calls are TRBV2 and TRBJ1-4, with a tentative D call TRBD1 (5 bases). Trimming took 6 bases from V and 11 from J, leaving 16 bases between them. This CDR3 is built from 13 residues. Looked up from germline, CDR1 is SNHLY and CDR2 is FYNNEI. The CDR3 DNA is TGTGCCAGCAGAGCAGGGACCGCCTCCAAACTGTTTTTT. This encodes CASRAGTASKLFF.

The genes are TRBV19 and TRBJ1-2; 7 nucleotides agree with TRBD1. V was pared by 3 bases and J by 5 bases, with 9 bases of the junction left unmatched. The germline gives CDR1 LNHDA, CDR2 SQIVND (reference sequence). There are 15 residues in the CDR3. CDR3 sequence reads: CASSIGGQRGYGYTF. For the CDR3, the DNA is TGTGCCAGTAGTATCGGGGGACAGCGGGGTTATGGCTACACCTTC.

Only a few counts were recorded for this clonotype. CDR3 nucleotides: TGCGCCAGCAGCCAAGATTCGGGCCGACAGGCAGGGAAACTGTTTTTT. Translated: CASSQDSGRQAGKLFF. The chain couples TRBV4-3 to TRBJ1-4; tentatively, D is TRBD1 (6 bases). CDR1 and CDR2 from the germline V gene are LGHNA and YSLEER. There are 16 residues in the CDR3. V shed 0 bases and J shed 11 bases, with 19 bases lying between them.

This clonotype was recorded at least ten times. The gene calls are TRBV6-5 and TRBJ1-3; D perhaps matches TRBD1 (6 bases). This CDR3 contains 15 residues. Germline V lookup: CDR1 MNHEY, CDR2 SVGAGI. Trimming cost V 2 bases and J 2 bases, with 10 bases left between them. CDR3 nucleotide sequence: TGTGCCAGCAGTTACAGGGCAGGGGCTGGAAACACCATATATTTT. This sequence encodes CASSYRAGAGNTIYF.

Comments on this clonotype: This may stem from a read error, because a much larger clone lies one nucleotide away. J is TRBJ2-2 and V is TRBV2; 10 bases align to TRBD2. The CDR3 runs to 15 residues. The V segment lost 3 bases and the J segment 4 bases; nucleotides outside the gene matches: 2. CDR1 and CDR2 from the germline V gene are SNHLY and FYNNEI. The CDR3 sequence is CASSETSGPTGELFF. The CDR3 bases are TGTGCCAGCAGTGAGACTAGCGGGCCCACCGGGGAGCTGTTTTTT.